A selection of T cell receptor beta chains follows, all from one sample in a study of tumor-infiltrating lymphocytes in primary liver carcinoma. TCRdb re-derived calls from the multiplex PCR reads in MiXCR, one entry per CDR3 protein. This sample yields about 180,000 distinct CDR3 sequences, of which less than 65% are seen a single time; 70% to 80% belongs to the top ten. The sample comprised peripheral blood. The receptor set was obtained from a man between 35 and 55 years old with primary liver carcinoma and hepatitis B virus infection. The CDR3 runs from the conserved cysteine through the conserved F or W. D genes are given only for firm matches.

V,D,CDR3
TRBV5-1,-,CASSWGSQGENEKLFF
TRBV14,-,CASSREGGHYGQYF
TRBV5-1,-,CASSPLGGSNQPQHF
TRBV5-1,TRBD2,CASEKLAGSSYNEQFF
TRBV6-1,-,CASMKGSNQPQHF
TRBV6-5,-,CASSYIQGRRNSEAFF
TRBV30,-,CAWSIADPSKDTQYF
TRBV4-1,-,CASSQGQVVYEQYF
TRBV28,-,CASSSIGGGHRMAGELFF
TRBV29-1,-,CTGAASYNEQFF
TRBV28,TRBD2,CASKGGRTDTQYF
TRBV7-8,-,CASSPRFQSSTDTQYF
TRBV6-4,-,CASALGEINNEQFF
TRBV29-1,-,CSVPGGPPYGYTF
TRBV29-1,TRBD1,CSLQGADTGELFF
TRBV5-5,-,CASSLGDTRYF
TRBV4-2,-,CTSSQSDREGKTEAFF
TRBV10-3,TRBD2,CAISVTSGSSYEQYF
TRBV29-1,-,CSASPGWAMNTEAFF
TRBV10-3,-,CAMRIQASSYEQYF
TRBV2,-,CASRRTEIQETQYF
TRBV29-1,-,CSVEWGLNEQFF
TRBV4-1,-,CASSPPAPYEQYF
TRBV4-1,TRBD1,CASSQSDIQGFGYTF
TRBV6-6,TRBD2,CASSHGGRRTYEQYF
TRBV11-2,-,CASSHGRRGTDTQCF
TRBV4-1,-,CASSRQENTGELFF
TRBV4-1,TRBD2,CASSQDRPSGGIYEQYF
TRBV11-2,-,CASSLPSQTPRTDTQYF
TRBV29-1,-,CAPRVRETQYF
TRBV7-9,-,CVSSLEVNTGWLFF
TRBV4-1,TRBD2,CASSQPRTSANTGELFF
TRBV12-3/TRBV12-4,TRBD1,CATPKGRGRGNYGYTF
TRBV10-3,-,CAISAAQGEGDGGELFF
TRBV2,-,CASRTGTTEGEQYF
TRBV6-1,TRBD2,CASSVLAGVGTDTQYF
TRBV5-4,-,CASSSTSRWDGYTF
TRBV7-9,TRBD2,CASSQGLADFVPGQFF
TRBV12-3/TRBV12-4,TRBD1,CASTTGGRMGPQHF
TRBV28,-,CASSLWAGAKNQPQHF
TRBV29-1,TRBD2,CSVEESGDPNQPQYF
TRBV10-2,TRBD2,CASSYLREAVSYEQYF
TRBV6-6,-,CASRTDRGLDGYTF
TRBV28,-,CASSSRGYEQYF
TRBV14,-,CASSHVSEQYF
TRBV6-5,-,CASRGSNNEQFF
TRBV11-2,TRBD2,CASSLEAGPYNEQFF
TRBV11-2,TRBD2,CASRLAVYNEQFF
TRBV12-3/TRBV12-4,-,CASTLAALPNEKLFF
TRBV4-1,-,CASSQVPGETNEKLFF
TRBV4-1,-,CASSQRGNEQFF
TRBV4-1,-,CARSRTGYYEQYF
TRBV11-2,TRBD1,CDSSLGAGTGYEQYF